The next 12 T cell receptor beta chains were all read from a single sample in a study of blood T cell repertoires in COVID-19. The table came from immunoSEQ multiplex PCR; TCRdb's copy has only in-frame clones and leaves some out. The sample carries 150,000 to 200,000 clones, 82% recorded once. Sequencing was carried out using peripheral blood. These receptors were taken from a woman aged 25 to 45 with acute or convalescent COVID-19.

The CDR3 protein is CASRSGTSLDEQFF. The CDR3 DNA follows: TGTGCCAGCAGATCTGGGACTAGTCTGGATGAGCAGTTCTTC. The J gene is TRBJ2-1, the V gene TRBV11-2; 8 nucleotides agree with TRBD2. Germline assignment: CDR1 SGHAT and CDR2 FQNNGV. Trimming cost V 6 bases and J 8 bases; bases outside gene matches: 9. The CDR3 contains 14 residues.

The J gene is TRBJ2-7, the V gene TRBV11-2; tentatively, D is TRBD1 (5 bases). The ends were cut back, 3 bases at V and 7 bases at J, with 16 bases in the middle. Germline CDR1 is SGHAT and CDR2 is FQNNGV. The CDR3 is 14 amino acids. The CDR3 nucleotides are TGTGCCAGCAGCTTCGGACACCTTAGTTGGGAGCAGTACTTC. It codes for CASSFGHLSWEQYF.

This clone turned up a few times. The chain has TRBV9 and TRBJ1-6; D gene unclear. Trimming left V 0 bases short and J 0 bases short, with 7 bases between. Germline loops: CDR1 SGDLS, CDR2 YYNGEE. CDR3 length: 16 amino acids. This chain's CDR3 is CASSVGASSYNSPLHF. The CDR3 coding sequence is TGTGCCAGCAGCGTAGGTGCGAGCTCCTATAATTCACCCCTCCACTTT.

There are a few counts of this clone. The chain links TRBV6-1 to TRBJ1-2; D is possibly TRBD1 (6 bases). Germline values: CDR1 MNHNS, CDR2 SASEGT. Trimming took off 2 bases at V and 3 bases at J, with 13 bases between the two ends. The CDR3 consists of 15 residues. The CDR3 region is CASSEYVGQYYGYTF. CDR3 nucleotide sequence: TGTGCCAGCAGTGAATATGTCGGACAGTACTATGGCTACACCTTC.

V and J are TRBV7-9 and TRBJ2-7; D might be TRBD2 (6 bases). Trimming removed 7 bases from V and 5 bases from J, with 18 bases in between. CDR1 is SEHNR, CDR2 FQNEAQ, per germline (reference sequence). The CDR3 is made up of 14 amino acids. CDR3 sequence reads: CASTAWASADEQYF. Written as DNA, the CDR3 is TGTGCCAGCACCGCTTGGGCTAGCGCCGACGAGCAGTACTTC.

CDR3 nucleotide sequence: TGTGCCAGCAGTTTGACTCGGGAGCAGTACTTC. As protein: CASSLTREQYF. The chain recombines TRBV12-3 or TRBV12-4 with TRBJ2-7; D gene unclear. The CDR3 contains 11 residues. V was shortened by 3 bases and J by 7 bases, with 7 bases between the two germline ends.

The V call is TRBV2, the J call TRBJ1-5, with D maybe TRBD1 (5 bases). The germline V gene encodes CDR1 SNHLY and CDR2 FYNNEI. The germline V and J ends were trimmed by 2 bases and 6 bases, with 14 bases remaining between them. The CDR3 has 15 residues. CDR3 sequence (DNA): TGTGCCAGCAGTGAATCTCCCTCAGGGTTTCAGCCCCAGCATTTT. Translation gives CASSESPSGFQPQHF.

The CDR3 reads CASSQASSGSYTDTQYF. CDR3 in DNA: TGCGCCAGCAGCCAAGCTTCTAGCGGAAGCTACACAGATACGCAGTATTTT. This chain links TRBV4-1 with TRBJ2-3; the match to TRBD2 covers 7 bases. Germline values: CDR1 MGHRA, CDR2 YSYEKL. The CDR3 covers 17 residues. J lost 2 bases, V lost 1 base, and 9 bases had no gene match.

The V and J genes are TRBV5-4 and TRBJ1-6, with TRBD1 identical over 7 bases. V was pared by 4 bases and J by 4 bases, with 5 bases of the junction left unmatched. Germline loops: CDR1 SGHNT, CDR2 YYREEE (reference sequence). The CDR3 has 15 residues. CDR3: CASSGMGQYNSPLHF. CDR3 nucleotides: TGTGCCAGCAGCGGTATGGGACAGTATAATTCACCCCTCCACTTT.

CDR3 coding DNA: TGTGCCATTAGGACAGGGGGGAGTGGCGGGGAGCTGTTTTTT. It encodes CAIRTGGSGGELFF. The chain is built from TRBV10-3 and TRBJ2-2; 10 bases map to TRBD1. Trimming removed 9 bases from V and 7 bases from J; junction bases left unmatched: 8. Germline CDR1 is ENHRY and CDR2 is SYGVKD. This CDR3 spans 14 amino acids.

The rearrangement uses TRBV4-3 and TRBJ2-7; D possibly corresponds to TRBD2 (6 bases). Germline CDR1 LGHNA, CDR2 YSLEER. Deletions cut 0 bases from V and 0 bases from J, with 6 bases between. The CDR3 runs 14 residues. CDR3 sequence: CASSQEGGSYEQYF. The CDR3 bases are TGCGCCAGCAGCCAAGAGGGGGGCTCCTACGAGCAGTACTTC.

The chain is built from TRBV7-2 and TRBJ1-2, with D maybe TRBD1 (6 bases). The CDR3 contains 14 residues. Germline V gives CDR1 SGHTA, CDR2 FQGNSA. V was pared by 2 bases and J by 8 bases, with 15 bases between. The CDR3 loop reads CASSLRTKGVGYTF. The CDR3 DNA reads as TGTGCCAGCAGCTTAAGGACCAAGGGGGTAGGCTACACCTTC.